These T cell receptor beta chains were read from a single sample in a study of OX40 agonist ivuxolimab in advanced cancers. The method was immunoSEQ multiplex PCR; TCRdb's version includes in-frame clones alone and lacks a portion of them. The sample records around 16,000 clones, around 78% being singletons. The sample in question was CD4+ or CD8+ T cells sorted from blood, obtained in a trial of the OX40 agonist ivuxolimab. The receptor source for this set is an adult with an advanced solid tumor such as melanoma, head and neck, liver or kidney cancer. The CDR3 runs from the conserved cysteine through the conserved F or W. The D gene is left open where the match is weak. Clone size is given for some rows only: seen once, a few or many times, or a class if the clone is expanded.

>TRBV7-8|TRBD2|.|TRBJ2-5
CASSLVLAGGPSKETQYF
TGTGCCAGCAGCTTGGTTTTGGCGGGAGGGCCGAGCAAAGAGACCCAGTACTTC
>TRBV11-2|.|.|TRBJ2-3
CASSLAADTQYF
TGTGCCAGCAGCTTAGCCGCAGATACGCAGTATTTT
>TRBV5-3|.|medium-sized|TRBJ1-5
CASIGFWSNQPQHF
TGTGCCAGCATAGGGTTTTGGAGTAATCAGCCCCAGCATTTT
>TRBV5-5|.|.|TRBJ1-2
CASSTEGPYGYTF
TGTGCCAGCAGCACCGAGGGACCCTATGGCTACACCTTC
>TRBV7-9|.|few|TRBJ1-1
CATRVFTGSAFF
TGTGCCACCAGAGTGTTTACAGGGAGCGCTTTCTTT
>TRBV27|TRBD1|.|TRBJ2-7
CASSSGTGGSSYEQYF
TGTGCCAGCAGTTCAGGGACAGGGGGGAGCTCCTACGAGCAGTACTTC
>TRBV2|TRBD1|.|TRBJ2-5
CASSEGQGAWETQYF
TGTGCCAGCAGTGAAGGACAGGGGGCATGGGAGACCCAATACTTC
>TRBV29-1|.|.|TRBJ1-1
CSVDDREAFF
TGCAGCGTTGACGACCGTGAAGCTTTCTTT
>TRBV6-5|.|.|TRBJ1-5
CASSYSSGSNQPQHF
TGTGCCAGCAGTTACTCGAGTGGGTCAAATCAGCCCCAGCATTTT
>TRBV6-5|TRBD1|few|TRBJ1-1
CASSSFSTGGEAFF
TGTGCCAGCAGTTCCTTTTCTACAGGGGGCGAAGCTTTCTTT
>TRBV7-9|TRBD2|.|TRBJ2-1
CASSFGTSGLSYNEQFF
TGTGCCAGCAGCTTCGGGACTAGCGGGCTCTCCTACAATGAGCAGTTCTTC
>TRBV4-1|.|.|TRBJ2-7
CASSQDSASLNEQYF
TGCGCCAGCAGCCAAGACTCAGCATCCCTCAACGAGCAGTACTTC
>TRBV6-6|.|.|TRBJ2-2
CASSAETNTGELFF
TGTGCCAGCAGCGCAGAAACGAACACCGGGGAGCTGTTTTTT
>TRBV7-9|.|once|TRBJ2-7
CASSVGIGSYEQYF
TGTGCCAGCAGCGTAGGGATAGGGTCCTACGAGCAGTACTTC
>TRBV6-6|TRBD2|.|TRBJ2-2
CASSIPLAGGFGELFF
TGTGCCAGCAGTATCCCACTAGCGGGGGGTTTTGGGGAGCTGTTTTTT
>TRBV29-1|TRBD2|.|TRBJ2-7
CSVEVRERGYSYEQYF
TGCAGCGTTGAAGTGCGGGAGCGAGGTTACTCCTACGAGCAGTACTTC
>TRBV6-5|TRBD1|.|TRBJ2-7
CASSYSDRGYEQYF
TGTGCCAGCAGTTACTCAGACAGGGGCTACGAGCAGTACTTC
>TRBV2|.|.|TRBJ2-2
CASIGGELFF
TGTGCCTCTATCGGGGGGGAGCTGTTTTTT
>TRBV28|.|.|TRBJ1-1
CASSLGLGGMNTEAFF
TGTGCCAGCAGTTTAGGATTGGGGGGGATGAACACTGAAGCTTTCTTT
>TRBV10-3|TRBD2|.|TRBJ2-3
CAISLAGGPDTQYF
TGTGCCATCAGTCTAGCGGGAGGGCCAGATACGCAGTATTTT
>TRBV5-6|.|.|TRBJ1-6
CASSLGDGNSPLHF
TGTGCCAGCAGCCTAGGGGACGGTAATTCACCCCTCCACTTT
>TRBV9|.|once|TRBJ2-1
CASSPRVGQTYNEQFF
TGTGCCAGCAGCCCTCGGGTGGGGCAAACCTACAATGAGCAGTTCTTC
>TRBV15|TRBD2|.|TRBJ2-5
CATSEGLVETQYF
TGTGCCACCAGCGAAGGACTAGTAGAGACCCAGTACTTC
>TRBV18|.|.|TRBJ2-5
CASSPRDSQETQYF
TGTGCCAGCTCACCAAGAGACAGTCAAGAGACCCAGTACTTC
>TRBV27|TRBD1|.|TRBJ2-1
CASSSDTGVYEQFF
TGTGCCAGCAGTAGTGACACAGGGGTATATGAGCAGTTCTTC
>TRBV4-3|TRBD2|.|TRBJ2-3
CASSQAPLAGAFTDTQYF
TGCGCCAGCAGCCAAGCTCCGCTAGCGGGGGCCTTCACAGATACGCAGTATTTT
>TRBV4-1|.|.|TRBJ1-2
CASSQDLRQGKNYGYTF
TGCGCCAGCAGCCAAGATCTTCGGCAGGGGAAGAACTATGGCTACACCTTC
>TRBV7-7|TRBD1|once|TRBJ2-7
CASSLGTGAYEQYF
TGTGCCAGCAGCCTCGGGACAGGGGCTTACGAGCAGTACTTC
>TRBV14|.|.|TRBJ2-1
CASSQDSWGYEQFF
TGTGCCAGCAGCCAAGATAGTTGGGGGTATGAGCAGTTCTTC
>TRBV9|TRBD1|.|TRBJ1-2
CASSTTQGGYDGYTF
TGTGCCAGCAGCACCACTCAGGGGGGCTATGATGGCTACACCTTC
>TRBV5-4|.|.|TRBJ2-7
CASSLVAGQPYEQYF
TGTGCCAGCAGCTTGGTGGCGGGCCAACCCTACGAGCAGTACTTC
>TRBV10-1|.|medium-sized|TRBJ2-1
CASSTGNEQFF
TGCGCCAGCAGTACCGGTAATGAGCAGTTCTTC
>TRBV15|.|.|TRBJ1-1
CATSKLGAENTEAFF
TGTGCCACCAGCAAATTAGGGGCAGAGAACACTGAAGCTTTCTTT
>TRBV15|.|.|TRBJ1-2
CATSRDRGGTGHYGYTF
TGTGCCACCAGCAGAGATCGCGGGGGTACGGGACATTATGGCTACACCTTC
>TRBV4-1|TRBD1|.|TRBJ1-6
CASSQVDRANSPLHF
TGCGCCAGCAGCCAAGTGGACAGGGCGAATTCACCCCTCCACTTT
>TRBV19|.|few|TRBJ1-5
CASKGSGQGLNQPQHF
TGTGCCAGTAAGGGGTCAGGGCAGGGGCTCAATCAGCCCCAGCATTTT
>TRBV27|TRBD2|.|TRBJ2-1
CASSSIPSSGEQFF
TGTGCCAGCAGTTCCATTCCCTCTAGCGGAGAGCAGTTCTTC
>TRBV7-2|TRBD2|.|TRBJ2-2
CASSSELLAGFTGELFF
TGTGCCAGCAGCTCGGAGCTCCTAGCGGGATTCACCGGGGAGCTGTTTTTT
>TRBV7-7|.|.|TRBJ2-1
CASSTGLGSDNEQFF
TGTGCCAGCAGCACAGGGTTAGGCAGCGACAATGAGCAGTTCTTC
>TRBV7-8|.|.|TRBJ2-3
CASSLAGSTDTQYF
TGTGCCAGCAGCTTAGCGGGGAGCACAGATACGCAGTATTTT
>TRBV7-8|TRBD2|.|TRBJ2-7
CASSLAPGVAGAGRVYEQYF
TGTGCCAGCAGCTTAGCCCCGGGGGTCGCGGGAGCGGGGAGAGTCTACGAGCAGTACTTC
>TRBV15|.|.|TRBJ2-7
CATSRVPVLDEQYF
TGTGCCACCAGCAGAGTCCCGGTACTCGACGAGCAGTACTTC
>TRBV19|.|.|TRBJ2-4
CASSMRDTSLAKNIQYF
TGTGCCAGTAGTATGCGGGACACGAGCCTAGCCAAAAACATTCAGTACTTC
>TRBV5-6|.|.|TRBJ2-2
CASSLGLEGNTGELFF
TGTGCCAGCAGCTTGGGGCTGGAGGGAAACACCGGGGAGCTGTTTTTT
>TRBV7-9|TRBD1|few|TRBJ1-2
CASSSLWSTTTGARDGYTF
TGTGCCAGCAGCTCCCTCTGGTCAACTACCACAGGGGCCCGGGATGGCTACACCTTC
>TRBV9|TRBD2|.|TRBJ2-3
CASSFSGGTDTQYF
TGTGCCAGCAGCTTTAGCGGGGGGACAGATACGCAGTATTTT
>TRBV7-9|.|.|TRBJ1-1
CASSLAIGSGSEAFF
TGTGCCAGCAGCTTAGCGATCGGCTCCGGGTCTGAAGCTTTCTTT
>TRBV10-1|.|medium-sized|TRBJ2-3
CASSESAGNTDTQYF
TGCGCCAGCAGTGAGTCGGCGGGGAACACAGATACGCAGTATTTT
>TRBV9|.|.|TRBJ1-6
CASSVVSTGNSPLHF
TGTGCCAGCAGCGTAGTTTCCACGGGGAATTCACCCCTCCACTTT
>TRBV6-4|TRBD2|.|TRBJ2-1
CASSAAGAYNEQFF
TGTGCCAGCAGTGCGGCGGGGGCCTACAATGAGCAGTTCTTC
>TRBV19|.|.|TRBJ1-1
CASTLFRLWDYTEAFF
TGTGCCAGTACCCTTTTTCGGTTATGGGATTACACTGAAGCTTTCTTT
>TRBV5-1|.|.|TRBJ2-5
CASSPGTDWVQETQYF
TGCGCCAGCAGCCCCGGGACCGACTGGGTTCAAGAGACCCAGTACTTC
>TRBV6-5|.|few|TRBJ2-5
CASSYFPGPQGAQYF
TGTGCCAGCAGTTATTTCCCGGGACCCCAAGGGGCCCAGTACTTC
>TRBV1|.|.|TRBJ2-3
CTSMTQIRTDTQYF
TGCACCAGCATGACGCAGATCCGCACAGATACGCAGTATTTT
>TRBV18|TRBD2|.|TRBJ2-1
CASSPSRGSSGVGPLYNEQFF
TGTGCCAGCTCACCATCGCGAGGCTCTAGCGGGGTTGGCCCCCTCTACAATGAGCAGTTCTTC
>TRBV27|.|once|TRBJ1-5
CASSFSRVSPQHF
TGTGCCAGCAGTTTCTCTCGGGTAAGCCCCCAGCATTTT
>TRBV6-4|.|.|TRBJ1-5
CASSDRTPTGNQPQHF
TGTGCCAGCAGTGACCGGACTCCAACTGGCAATCAGCCCCAGCATTTT